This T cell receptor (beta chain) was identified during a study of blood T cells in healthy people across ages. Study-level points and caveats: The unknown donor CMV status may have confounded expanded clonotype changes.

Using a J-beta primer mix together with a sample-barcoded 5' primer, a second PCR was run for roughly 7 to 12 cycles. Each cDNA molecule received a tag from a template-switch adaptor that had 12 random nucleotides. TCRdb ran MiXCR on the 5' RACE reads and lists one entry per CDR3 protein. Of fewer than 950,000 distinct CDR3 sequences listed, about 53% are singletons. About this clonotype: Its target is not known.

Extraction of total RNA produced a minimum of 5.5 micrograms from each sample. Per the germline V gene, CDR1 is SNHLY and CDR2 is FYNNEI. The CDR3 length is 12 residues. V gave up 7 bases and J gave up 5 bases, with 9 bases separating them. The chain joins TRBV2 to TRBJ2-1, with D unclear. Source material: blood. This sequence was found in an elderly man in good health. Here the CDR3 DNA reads TGTGCCAGCACCAGGTACAACAATGAGCAGTTCTTC. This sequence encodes CASTRYNNEQFF. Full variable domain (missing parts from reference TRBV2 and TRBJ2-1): EPEVTQTPSHQVTQMGQEVILRCVPISNHLYFYWYRQILGQKVEFLVSFYNNEISEKSEIFDDQFSVERPDGSNFTLKIRSTKLEDSAMYFCASTRYNNEQFFGPGTRLTVL.